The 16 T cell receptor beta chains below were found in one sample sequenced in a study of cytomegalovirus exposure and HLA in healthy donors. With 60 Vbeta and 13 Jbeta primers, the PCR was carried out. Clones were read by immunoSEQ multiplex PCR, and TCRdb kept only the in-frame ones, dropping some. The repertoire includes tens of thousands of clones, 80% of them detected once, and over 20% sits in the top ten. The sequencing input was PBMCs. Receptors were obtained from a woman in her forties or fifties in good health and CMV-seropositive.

The CDR3 DNA sequence: TGTGCCAGCAGTTTGACCGGACAGGGGGCTTACACCGGGGAGCTGTTTTTT. Its translation is CASSLTGQGAYTGELFF. The chain recombines TRBV27 with TRBJ2-2; the match to TRBD1 covers 11 bases. In germline, CDR1 is MNHEY, CDR2 SMNVEV (reference sequence). The V segment lost 3 bases and the J segment 3 bases; nucleotides outside the gene matches: 6. This CDR3 contains 17 residues.

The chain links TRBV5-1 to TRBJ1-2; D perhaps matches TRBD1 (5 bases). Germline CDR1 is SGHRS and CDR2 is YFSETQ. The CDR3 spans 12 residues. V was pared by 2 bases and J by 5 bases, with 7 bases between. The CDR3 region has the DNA TGCGCCAGCAGCTTCCCAGGGTATGGCTACACCTTC. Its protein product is CASSFPGYGYTF.

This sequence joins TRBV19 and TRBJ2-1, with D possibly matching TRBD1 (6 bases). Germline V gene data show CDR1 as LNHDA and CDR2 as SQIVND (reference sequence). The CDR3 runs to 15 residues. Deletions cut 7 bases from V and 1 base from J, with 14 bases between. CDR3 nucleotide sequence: TGTGCCAGTACCTCACAGGGAAATTCCTACAATGAGCAGTTCTTC. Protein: CASTSQGNSYNEQFF.

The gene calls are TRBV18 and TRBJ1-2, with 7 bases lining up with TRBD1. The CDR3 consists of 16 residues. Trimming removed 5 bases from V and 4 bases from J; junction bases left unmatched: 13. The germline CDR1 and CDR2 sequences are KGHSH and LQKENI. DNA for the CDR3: TGTGCCAGCTCAAGAGACCGGGACAGCAAGCCCTATGGCTACACCTTC. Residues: CASSRDRDSKPYGYTF.

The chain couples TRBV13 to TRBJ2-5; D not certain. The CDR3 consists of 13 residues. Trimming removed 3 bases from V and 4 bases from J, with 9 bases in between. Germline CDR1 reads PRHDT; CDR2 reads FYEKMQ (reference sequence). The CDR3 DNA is TGTGCCAGCAGCTTGGCTAGAAGAGAGACCCAGTACTTC. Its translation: CASSLARRETQYF.

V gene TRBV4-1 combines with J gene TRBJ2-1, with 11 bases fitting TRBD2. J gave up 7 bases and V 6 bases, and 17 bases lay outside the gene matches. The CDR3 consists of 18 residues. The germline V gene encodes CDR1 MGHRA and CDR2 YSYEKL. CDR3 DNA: TGCGCCAGCAGGGTAGCGGGGGGGGGTACAAGGAGGGAGAATGAGCAGTTCTTC. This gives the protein CASRVAGGGTRRENEQFF.

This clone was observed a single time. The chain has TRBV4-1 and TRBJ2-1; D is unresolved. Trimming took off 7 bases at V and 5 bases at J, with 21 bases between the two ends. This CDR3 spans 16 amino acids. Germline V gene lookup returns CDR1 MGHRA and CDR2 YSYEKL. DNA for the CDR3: TGCGCCAGCACCCCAAAAGAGGCCACCCCTAACAATGAGCAGTTCTTC. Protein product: CASTPKEATPNNEQFF.

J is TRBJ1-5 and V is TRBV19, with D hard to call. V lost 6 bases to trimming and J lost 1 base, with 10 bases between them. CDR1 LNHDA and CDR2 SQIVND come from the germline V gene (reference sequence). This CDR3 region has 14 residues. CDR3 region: CASRGVGSNQPQHF. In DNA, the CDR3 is TGTGCCAGTAGGGGAGTTGGGAGCAATCAGCCCCAGCATTTT.

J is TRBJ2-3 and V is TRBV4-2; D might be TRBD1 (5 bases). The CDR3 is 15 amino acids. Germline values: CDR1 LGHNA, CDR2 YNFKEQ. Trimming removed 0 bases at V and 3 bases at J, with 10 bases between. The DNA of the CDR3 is TGTGCCAGCAGCCAAGAGTGGACAAGTACAGATACGCAGTATTTT. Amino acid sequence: CASSQEWTSTDTQYF.

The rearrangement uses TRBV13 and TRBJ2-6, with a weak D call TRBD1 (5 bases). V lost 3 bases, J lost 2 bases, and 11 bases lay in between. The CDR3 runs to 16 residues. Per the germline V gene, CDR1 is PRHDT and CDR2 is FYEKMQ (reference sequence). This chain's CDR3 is CASSFLTAAGANVLTF. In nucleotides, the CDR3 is TGTGCCAGCAGCTTTCTGACAGCCGCTGGGGCCAACGTCCTGACTTTC.

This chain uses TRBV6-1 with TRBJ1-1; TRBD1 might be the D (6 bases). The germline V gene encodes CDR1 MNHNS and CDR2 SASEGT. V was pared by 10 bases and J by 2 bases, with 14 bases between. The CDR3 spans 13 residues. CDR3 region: CATRGQFNTEAFF. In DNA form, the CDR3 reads TGTGCCACCCGAGGACAGTTTAACACTGAAGCTTTCTTT.

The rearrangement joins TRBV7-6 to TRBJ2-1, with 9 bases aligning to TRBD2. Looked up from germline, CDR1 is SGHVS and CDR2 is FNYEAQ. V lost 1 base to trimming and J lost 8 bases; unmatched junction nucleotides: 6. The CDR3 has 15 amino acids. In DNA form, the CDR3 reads TGTGCCAGCAGCTTAGGCCTAGCGGGGCTCGATGAGCAGTTCTTC. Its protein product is CASSLGLAGLDEQFF.

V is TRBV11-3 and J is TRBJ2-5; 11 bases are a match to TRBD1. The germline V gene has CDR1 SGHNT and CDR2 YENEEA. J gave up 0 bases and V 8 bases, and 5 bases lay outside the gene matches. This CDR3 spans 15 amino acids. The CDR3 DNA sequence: TGTGCCAGCGGAGGACAGGGGGCGTACCAAGAGACCCAGTACTTC. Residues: CASGGQGAYQETQYF.

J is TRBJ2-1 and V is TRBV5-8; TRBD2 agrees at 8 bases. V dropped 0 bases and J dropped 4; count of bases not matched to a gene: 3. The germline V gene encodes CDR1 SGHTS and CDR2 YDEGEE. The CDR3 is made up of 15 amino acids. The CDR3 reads CASSLGAGVYNEQFF. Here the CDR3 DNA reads TGTGCCAGCAGCTTGGGAGCGGGAGTATACAATGAGCAGTTCTTC.

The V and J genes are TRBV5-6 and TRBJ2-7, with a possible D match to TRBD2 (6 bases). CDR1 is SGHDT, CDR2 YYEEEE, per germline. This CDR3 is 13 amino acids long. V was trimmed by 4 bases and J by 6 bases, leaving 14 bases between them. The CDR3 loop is CASSKRAFGEQYV. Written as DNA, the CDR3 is TGTGCCAGCAGCAAGCGGGCCTTCGGCGAGCAGTACGTC.

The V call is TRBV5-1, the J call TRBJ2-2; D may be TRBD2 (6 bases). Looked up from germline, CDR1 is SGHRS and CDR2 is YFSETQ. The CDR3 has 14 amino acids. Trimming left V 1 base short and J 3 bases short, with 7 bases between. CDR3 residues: CASSLWGDTGELFF. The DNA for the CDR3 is TGCGCCAGCAGCTTGTGGGGGGACACCGGGGAGCTGTTTTTT.